The 18 T cell receptor beta chains below all came from one sample that was sequenced in a study of blood T cell repertoires in COVID-19. Produced via immunoSEQ multiplex PCR; TCRdb's table is partial and in-frame only. The profile covers approximately 87,000 clones, with about 82% appearing a single time and 15% to 17% taken by the ten largest. The sequencing sample was made of peripheral blood. The receptors here all came from an elderly woman with acute or convalescent COVID-19.

The chain combines TRBV5-1 with TRBJ1-5; weak D call: TRBD1 (6 bases). The germline V and J ends were trimmed by 0 bases and 4 bases, with 11 bases remaining between them. The CDR3 sequence is 15 residues long. CDR1 and CDR2 from the germline V gene are SGHRS and YFSETQ. CDR3 in DNA: TGCGCCAGCAGCTTGGAGGGGGTCCGGAATCAGCCCCAGCATTTT. It codes for CASSLEGVRNQPQHF. Looking up the rest from reference TRBV5-1 and TRBJ1-5 gives the full variable domain: KAGVTQTPRYLIKTRGQQVTLSCSPISGHRSVSWYQQTPGQGLQFLFEYFSETQRNKGNFPGRFSGRQFSNSRSEMNVSTLELGDSALYLCASSLEGVRNQPQHFGDGTRLSIL.

The chain links TRBV4-1 to TRBJ1-3; D possibly corresponds to TRBD1 (5 bases). Between the trimmed V and J ends, which lost 2 bases and 4 bases, there was a span of 12 bases. Germline V CDR1 and CDR2: MGHRA, YSYEKL. The CDR3 extends over 15 amino acids. The CDR3 reads CASSQTTGLGNTIYF. In DNA, the CDR3 is TGCGCCAGCAGCCAAACTACAGGATTAGGAAACACCATATATTTT.

The chain recombines TRBV6-4 with TRBJ2-1; the D is unclear. Germline V gives CDR1 MRHNA, CDR2 SNTAGT. This CDR3 has 13 residues. Trimming removed 8 bases at V and 0 bases at J, with 8 bases between. CDR3 nucleotides: TGTGCCAGCTCGGAGAGCTCCTACAATGAGCAGTTCTTC. Translation gives CASSESSYNEQFF.

The J gene is TRBJ2-7, the V gene TRBV5-1; tentative D call: TRBD1 (6 bases). This CDR3 spans 13 amino acids. Trimming took off 4 bases at V and 9 bases at J, with 17 bases between the two ends. The germline V gene encodes CDR1 SGHRS and CDR2 YFSETQ. CDR3 DNA: TGCGCCAGCAGCCTTCTTTCACAGGGCGTGCAGTACTTC. It yields the protein CASSLLSQGVQYF.

The V gene is TRBV6-5, the J gene TRBJ1-1, with a possible D match to TRBD1 (6 bases). This CDR3 has 15 residues. CDR1 MNHEY and CDR2 SVGAGI come from the germline V gene. With 0 bases removed from V and 5 bases from J, the gap between germline ends came to 13 bases. The CDR3 DNA reads TGTGCCAGCAGTTACTCAGGTCAGGGGAAGACTGAAGCTTTCTTT. Translating it yields CASSYSGQGKTEAFF.

The chain employs TRBV2 and TRBJ1-5, with D tentatively TRBD1 (5 bases). The V gene lost 3 bases and the J gene lost 7 bases, with 13 bases spanning the gap. This CDR3 is 14 amino acids long. Germline CDR1 is SNHLY and CDR2 is FYNNEI. CDR3 in amino acids: CASSDRGTRQPQHF. CDR3 nucleotides: TGTGCCAGCAGTGATCGGGGGACCAGGCAGCCCCAGCATTTT.

CDR3 amino acids: CASSTERGTDQPQHF. For the CDR3, the DNA is TGTGCCAGCTCAACGGAGCGGGGGACCGATCAGCCCCAGCATTTT. The chain combines TRBV18 with TRBJ1-5; maybe TRBD1 (5 bases). Trimming left V 5 bases short and J 5 bases short, with 16 bases between. In germline, CDR1 is KGHSH, CDR2 LQKENI. The CDR3 runs 15 residues.

The chain joins TRBV6-5 to TRBJ1-2; TRBD1 matches 7 bases. The CDR3 is 15 residues long. Trimming cost V 10 bases and J 4 bases; bases outside gene matches: 15. Per germline, CDR1 MNHEY and CDR2 SVGAGI. The CDR3 DNA sequence: TGTGCCACCATATCCAGGGGGGACAACTTCTATGGCTACACCTTC. This codes for CATISRGDNFYGYTF.

The chain joins TRBV19 to TRBJ2-5, with D perhaps TRBD1 (5 bases). V was cut by 0 bases and J by 7 bases, with 9 bases left in between. Germline CDR1 is LNHDA and CDR2 is SQIVND (reference sequence). The CDR3 length is 13 residues. The CDR3 loop reads CASSIDPQGTQYF. The CDR3 DNA reads as TGTGCCAGTAGTATAGACCCGCAGGGGACCCAGTACTTC. The whole variable domain, filled in from reference TRBV19 and TRBJ2-5, reads DGGITQSPKYLFRKEGQNVTLSCEQNLNHDAMYWYRQDPGQGLRLIYYSQIVNDFQKGDIAEGYSVSREKKESFPLTVTSAQKNPTAFYLCASSIDPQGTQYFGPGTRLLVL.

This clone has a handful of counts. V and J are TRBV2 and TRBJ1-5, with a weak D call TRBD1 (6 bases). The CDR3 spans 14 residues. V was clipped by 2 bases and J by 3 bases, with 8 bases between them. Germline assignment: CDR1 SNHLY and CDR2 FYNNEI. CDR3 nucleotide sequence: TGTGCCAGCAGTGAACAGGGGTTCAATCAGCCCCAGCATTTT. It encodes CASSEQGFNQPQHF.

This clone was detected only a few times. This sequence joins TRBV7-3 and TRBJ2-3; 9 positions agree with TRBD1. CDR1 SGHTA and CDR2 FQGTGA come from the germline V gene. V shed 3 bases, J shed 6 bases, and the junction held 7 bases outside the gene matches. The CDR3 is 15 amino acids. The CDR3 DNA sequence: TGTGCCAGCAGCTTCCCGGGACAGGGAACCGATACGCAGTATTTT. The encoded protein is CASSFPGQGTDTQYF.

J is TRBJ2-7 and V is TRBV10-2; 9 nucleotides align to TRBD1. The germline CDR1 and CDR2 sequences are WSHSY and SAAADI. This CDR3 contains 14 residues. V lost 6 bases and J lost 4; bases outside the gene matches: 7. The CDR3 spells CASRPGQGIYEQYF. As DNA, the CDR3 is TGCGCCAGCAGGCCGGGACAGGGAATTTACGAGCAGTACTTC.

The chain combines TRBV7-2 with TRBJ2-1; 10 positions match TRBD2. The germline gives CDR1 SGHTA, CDR2 FQGNSA. Trimming cost V 5 bases and J 2 bases; bases outside gene matches: 6. The CDR3 is 16 amino acids. The CDR3 nucleotides are TGTGCCAGCAGCATGTCCGGGACTAGCGCCTACAATGAGCAGTTCTTC. Amino acid sequence: CASSMSGTSAYNEQFF.

This chain uses TRBV7-2 with TRBJ1-6; TRBD1 aligns across 7 bases. The CDR3 totals 15 residues. Looked up from germline, CDR1 is SGHTA and CDR2 is FQGNSA. V was clipped by 4 bases and J by 13 bases; unmatched bases: 13. The DNA for the CDR3 is TGTGCCAGCAGCTCCATGAAACAGGGGCTCGGTCCCCTCCACTTT. Translated: CASSSMKQGLGPLHF.

This clone showed up just once. The V call is TRBV11-3, the J call TRBJ1-1; the match to TRBD1 covers 9 bases. Losses at the gene ends were 5 bases for V and 6 bases for J; bases not matched to a gene: 10. The germline V gene has CDR1 SGHNT and CDR2 YENEEA. This CDR3 has 15 amino acids. The CDR3 here is CASSLGGQGSAEAFF. The CDR3 coding sequence is TGTGCCAGCAGCCTAGGGGGACAGGGATCGGCTGAAGCTTTCTTT.

CDR3 bases: TGTGCCAGCAGCACGGGGGGGACAGGGGGTTATGGCTACACCTTC. Its protein is CASSTGGTGGYGYTF. The chain couples TRBV27 to TRBJ1-2, with TRBD1 identical over 11 bases. The germline V gene encodes CDR1 MNHEY and CDR2 SMNVEV (reference sequence). CDR3 length equals 15 residues. The trim removed 6 bases at V and 5 bases at J, leaving 8 bases unmatched.

V and J are TRBV9 and TRBJ2-3; D not resolved. Per the germline V gene, CDR1 is SGDLS and CDR2 is YYNGEE. The CDR3 loop spans 13 amino acids. Between the trimmed V and J ends, which lost 4 bases and 5 bases, there was a span of 11 bases. CDR3 amino acids: CASSLLYQDTQYF. DNA for the CDR3: TGTGCCAGCAGCCTTCTCTACCAAGATACGCAGTATTTT.

The gene calls are TRBV7-2 and TRBJ1-2; 9 nucleotides align to TRBD1. The CDR3 extends over 14 amino acids. Trimming took 3 bases from V and 8 from J; bases not matched to a gene: 7. Germline CDR1 reads SGHTA; CDR2 reads FQGNSA. In DNA form, the CDR3 reads TGTGCCAGCAGCTTGGTCGGACAGGGGAGCGGCTACACCTTC. Translated: CASSLVGQGSGYTF. Based on the CDR3 plus reference TRBV7-2 and TRBJ1-2, the full variable domain is GAGVSQSPSNKVTEKGKDVELRCDPISGHTALYWYRQSLGQGLEFLIYFQGNSAPDKSGLPSDRFSAERTGGSVSTLTIQRTQQEDSAVYLCASSLVGQGSGYTFGSGTRLTVV.